This is a list of T cell receptor beta chains from one sample in a study of monozygotic twins with inflammatory bowel disease. Reprocessing the 5' RACE reads, TCRdb reports a single entry for every CDR3 protein and omits DNA. This sample's table has some 440,000 distinct CDR3 sequences. The sample comprised blood. These receptors originate from a human donor with ulcerative colitis or Crohn's disease, or a healthy co-twin of an affected twin (not recorded which). Each CDR3 is given with its conserved first and last residue.

cdr3_length: 15; v_call: TRBV3-1; j_call: TRBJ2-7; cdr3_aa: CASSPSPHSSYEQYF
cdr3_length: 15; v_call: TRBV5-1; j_call: TRBJ2-7; cdr3_aa: CASSSQPEGLNEQYF
cdr3_length: 14; v_call: TRBV30; j_call: TRBJ2-5; cdr3_aa: CAWSSLSGGGTQYF
cdr3_length: 15; v_call: TRBV12-3/TRBV12-4; j_call: TRBJ1-5; cdr3_aa: CASNLGQGSNQPQHF
cdr3_length: 14; v_call: TRBV7-3; j_call: TRBJ2-1; cdr3_aa: CASSFGGGAREQFF
cdr3_length: 15; v_call: TRBV7-2; j_call: TRBJ2-3; cdr3_aa: CASSLGWGIVDTQYF
cdr3_length: 15; v_call: TRBV3-1; j_call: TRBJ2-4; cdr3_aa: CASSQGQSKGKVQYF
cdr3_length: 16; v_call: TRBV12-3/TRBV12-4; j_call: TRBJ2-1; cdr3_aa: CASISGGLAGYNEQFF
cdr3_length: 17; v_call: TRBV12-3/TRBV12-4; j_call: TRBJ1-3; cdr3_aa: CASSGQPSRFSGNTIYF
cdr3_length: 13; v_call: TRBV27; j_call: TRBJ2-5; cdr3_aa: CASAGGGKETQYF
cdr3_length: 14; v_call: TRBV5-1; j_call: TRBJ2-5; cdr3_aa: CASSFGWDQETQYF
cdr3_length: 12; v_call: TRBV20-1; j_call: TRBJ2-1; cdr3_aa: CSAAGWPNEQFF
cdr3_length: 12; v_call: TRBV14; j_call: TRBJ2-3; cdr3_aa: CASSSVRYTQYF
cdr3_length: 14; v_call: TRBV20-1; j_call: TRBJ2-2; cdr3_aa: CSASERPNTGELFF
cdr3_length: 13; v_call: TRBV20-1; j_call: TRBJ2-1; cdr3_aa: CSAQPLFGNEQFF
cdr3_length: 14; v_call: TRBV5-1; j_call: TRBJ1-5; cdr3_aa: CASSGDGINQPQHF
cdr3_length: 16; v_call: TRBV7-9; j_call: TRBJ2-5; cdr3_aa: CASSFSLAGVQETQYF
cdr3_length: 14; v_call: TRBV7-3; j_call: TRBJ2-3; cdr3_aa: CASSLGTSGSWQYF
cdr3_length: 14; v_call: TRBV30; j_call: TRBJ2-1; cdr3_aa: CAWRAEGRWNEQFF
cdr3_length: 19; v_call: TRBV29-1; j_call: TRBJ2-1; cdr3_aa: CSVEDRMGVQAGGLNEQFF
cdr3_length: 12; v_call: TRBV9; j_call: TRBJ2-5; cdr3_aa: CASSVTGETQYF
cdr3_length: 13; v_call: TRBV7-2; j_call: TRBJ2-7; cdr3_aa: CASSLSTDYEQYF
cdr3_length: 14; v_call: TRBV28; j_call: TRBJ2-1; cdr3_aa: CASREGQNYNEQFF
cdr3_length: 13; v_call: TRBV20-1; j_call: TRBJ2-5; cdr3_aa: CSAGDLGVETQYF
cdr3_length: 13; v_call: TRBV5-1; j_call: TRBJ2-1; cdr3_aa: CASSLASYNEQFF
cdr3_length: 15; v_call: TRBV7-8; j_call: TRBJ1-2; cdr3_aa: CASSLAGGLNYGYTF
cdr3_length: 14; v_call: TRBV20-1; j_call: TRBJ1-3; cdr3_aa: CSAIDSFSGNTIYF
cdr3_length: 16; v_call: TRBV5-1; j_call: TRBJ2-2; cdr3_aa: CASSRKTGENTGELFF
cdr3_length: 17; v_call: TRBV11-1; j_call: TRBJ1-4; cdr3_aa: CASSSSLGQGEEEKLFF
cdr3_length: 14; v_call: TRBV12-3/TRBV12-4; j_call: TRBJ1-1; cdr3_aa: CASSLAQGAGEAFF
cdr3_length: 16; v_call: TRBV21-1; j_call: TRBJ1-4; cdr3_aa: CASRRQRGPTNEKLFF
cdr3_length: 15; v_call: TRBV6-2/TRBV6-3; j_call: TRBJ1-2; cdr3_aa: CASTWTGAPFEGYTF
cdr3_length: 17; v_call: TRBV7-2; j_call: TRBJ2-3; cdr3_aa: CASSLYRSGVGLDTQYF
cdr3_length: 15; v_call: TRBV5-4; j_call: TRBJ2-2; cdr3_aa: CASSLVKGGTGELFF
cdr3_length: 15; v_call: TRBV18; j_call: TRBJ1-2; cdr3_aa: CASSPGQGGTYGYTF
cdr3_length: 13; v_call: TRBV7-9; j_call: TRBJ1-1; cdr3_aa: CASSLVGDTEAFF
cdr3_length: 11; v_call: TRBV20-1; j_call: TRBJ1-1; cdr3_aa: CSAGGRGVAFF
cdr3_length: 17; v_call: TRBV5-1; j_call: TRBJ2-3; cdr3_aa: CASSPSGGRDLGDTQYF
cdr3_length: 16; v_call: TRBV2; j_call: TRBJ2-2; cdr3_aa: CASMGYDGANTGELFF
cdr3_length: 15; v_call: TRBV19; j_call: TRBJ2-1; cdr3_aa: CASSIGGGPYNEQFF
cdr3_length: 12; v_call: TRBV15; j_call: TRBJ1-4; cdr3_aa: CATSRENEKLFF
cdr3_length: 13; v_call: TRBV29-1; j_call: TRBJ1-2; cdr3_aa: CSVEGTGLYGYTF
cdr3_length: 14; v_call: TRBV28; j_call: TRBJ1-2; cdr3_aa: CASSLYQGNYGYTF
cdr3_length: 17; v_call: TRBV7-9; j_call: TRBJ1-1; cdr3_aa: CASSFEVRLDRDTEAFF
cdr3_length: 13; v_call: TRBV7-3; j_call: TRBJ2-1; cdr3_aa: CASSEGQYNEQFF
cdr3_length: 14; v_call: TRBV7-2; j_call: TRBJ1-2; cdr3_aa: CASSASQGNYGYTF
cdr3_length: 15; v_call: TRBV18; j_call: TRBJ1-1; cdr3_aa: CASSPLQAMNTEAFF
cdr3_length: 14; v_call: TRBV25-1; j_call: TRBJ1-2; cdr3_aa: CASSARDSVLGYTF
cdr3_length: 15; v_call: TRBV12-3/TRBV12-4; j_call: TRBJ2-3; cdr3_aa: CASSLLLGGGDTQYF